A single sample gave rise to the 3 T cell receptor beta chains below, sequenced in a study of vaccination effects on CD4 cells after COVID-19. No antigen is known for these receptors. This table comes from immunoSEQ multiplex PCR, and its TCRdb copy is limited to in-frame clones, with some not included. Of roughly 26,000 clones listed, approximately 80% are singletons. Sequencing was preceded by expansion of antigen-specific CD4+ T cells with viral peptide pools in the ViraFEST assay. Cultured cells yielded isolated CD4+ T cells after less than 11 days. This person caught SARS-CoV-2 sometime from March to December 2020, and PCR testing confirmed the infection. The sample was CD4+ T cells from PBMCs cultured with HCoV-NL63 spike peptides, taken before COVID-19 vaccination. The receptors here all came from a human donor who had a prior SARS-CoV-2 infection.

The chain recombines TRBV6-5 with TRBJ1-6; D remains unclear. Germline values: CDR1 MNHEY, CDR2 SVGAGI. This CDR3 spans 12 amino acids. The germline V and J ends were trimmed by 6 bases and 10 bases, with 10 bases remaining between them. CDR3 nucleotides: TGTGCCAGCAGAGGGATAGGGTCACCCCTCCACTTT. Translation: CASRGIGSPLHF.

The CDR3 loop reads CSVGDPSTGDTQYF. In DNA, the CDR3 is TGCAGCGTTGGGGATCCCAGCACAGGGGATACGCAGTATTTT. The gene calls are TRBV29-1 and TRBJ2-3; D might be TRBD1 (6 bases). V lost 4 bases, J lost 6 bases, and 17 bases lay in between. Germline V gives CDR1 SQVTM, CDR2 ANQGSEA. This CDR3 is built from 14 residues.

The J gene is TRBJ1-2, the V gene TRBV7-2; 12 bases are a match to TRBD1. Trimming at V came to 1 base and at J to 2 bases, leaving 8 bases not matched to a gene. The CDR3 loop spans 18 amino acids. Looked up from germline, CDR1 is SGHTA and CDR2 is FQGNSA. Here the CDR3 reads CASSLVGTGGGFNYGYTF. CDR3 sequence (DNA): TGTGCCAGCAGCTTAGTGGGGACAGGGGGCGGGTTCAACTATGGCTACACCTTC.